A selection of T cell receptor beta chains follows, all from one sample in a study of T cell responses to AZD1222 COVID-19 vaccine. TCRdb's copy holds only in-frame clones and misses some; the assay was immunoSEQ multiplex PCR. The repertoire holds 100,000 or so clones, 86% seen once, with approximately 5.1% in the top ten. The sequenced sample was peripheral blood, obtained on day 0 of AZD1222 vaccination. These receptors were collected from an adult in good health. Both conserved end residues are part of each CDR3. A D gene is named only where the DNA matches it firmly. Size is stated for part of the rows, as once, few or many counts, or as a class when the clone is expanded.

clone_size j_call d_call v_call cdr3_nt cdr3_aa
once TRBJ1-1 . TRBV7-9 TGTGCCAGCAGTTTCGGGACGGTGGTGAACACTGAAGCTTTCTTT CASSFGTVVNTEAFF
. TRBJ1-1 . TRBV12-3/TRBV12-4 TGTGCCAGCAGCCCATCGAACACTGAAGCTTTCTTT CASSPSNTEAFF
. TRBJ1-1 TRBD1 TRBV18 TGTGCCAGCTCACCACCGGGACAGATGAACACTGAAGCTTTCTTT CASSPPGQMNTEAFF
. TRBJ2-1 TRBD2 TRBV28 TGTGCCAGCAGTTGCGGGAGCTCCTACAATGAGCAGTTCTTC CASSCGSSYNEQFF
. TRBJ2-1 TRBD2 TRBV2 TGTGCCAACAGACTAGCGGGGGTTGAGCAGTTCTTC CANRLAGVEQFF
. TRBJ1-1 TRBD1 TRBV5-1 TGCGCCAGCAGCTTGACAGGGGGAGATACTGAAGCTTTCTTT CASSLTGGDTEAFF
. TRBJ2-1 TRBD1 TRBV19 TGTGCCAGTATCCCGACAGGGGCCAACTCCTACAATGAGCAGTTCTTC CASIPTGANSYNEQFF
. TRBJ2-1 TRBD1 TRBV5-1 TGCGCCAGCAGCCTACGGCCTGAGGGACAGGGGTACAATGAGCAGTTCTTC CASSLRPEGQGYNEQFF
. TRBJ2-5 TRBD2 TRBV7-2 TGTGCCAGCAGCTTTGGAGTGAGCGGGGTCCAAGAGACCCAGTACTTC CASSFGVSGVQETQYF
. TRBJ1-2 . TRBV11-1 TGTGCCAGCAGCTGGCGTGGGGTCGGCTACACCTTC CASSWRGVGYTF
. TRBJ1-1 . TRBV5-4 TGTGCCAGCAGCTTGGACGCGGGGAGCACTGAAGCTTTCTTT CASSLDAGSTEAFF
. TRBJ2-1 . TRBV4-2 TGTGCCAGCAGCCACATTCTACCGTCCCGATACAATGAGCAGTTCTTC CASSHILPSRYNEQFF
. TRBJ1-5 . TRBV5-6 TGTGCCAGCAGCTTGGGCGGAGATCAGCCCCAGCATTTT CASSLGGDQPQHF
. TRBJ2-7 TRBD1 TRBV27 TGTGCCAGCAGTTTTGGGACAGTGTTCTCCTACGAGCAGTACTTC CASSFGTVFSYEQYF
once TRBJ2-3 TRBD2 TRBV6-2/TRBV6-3 TGTGCCAGCAGTTACTCCACTAGCGGGAGGGCCGACCCCAGCACAGATACGCAGTATTTT CASSYSTSGRADPSTDTQYF
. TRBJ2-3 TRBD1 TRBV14 TGTGCCAGCAGCCTTGGGACAGGAGCCAATACGCAGTATTTT CASSLGTGANTQYF
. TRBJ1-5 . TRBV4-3 TGCGCCAGCAGCTTTCAGCTCGATCAGCCCCAGCATTTT CASSFQLDQPQHF
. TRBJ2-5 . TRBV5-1 TGCGCCAGCAGCTTGGGGGGGGCGCTTCAAGAGACCCAGTACTTC CASSLGGALQETQYF
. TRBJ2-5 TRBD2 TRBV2 TGTGCCAGCACCCCGACGGGAGGGCTCGTGACCCAGTACTTC CASTPTGGLVTQYF
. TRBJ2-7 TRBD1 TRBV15 TGTGCCACCAGCCCAAGGGACAGGGGATCCTACGAGCAGTACTTC CATSPRDRGSYEQYF
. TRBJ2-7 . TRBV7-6 TGTGCCAGCAGCTTAGGATCGGGCAGAACCTACGAGCAGTACTTC CASSLGSGRTYEQYF
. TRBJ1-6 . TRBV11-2 TGTGCCAGCAGCTTCGCGCAGGGAAGGTCACCCCTCCACTTT CASSFAQGRSPLHF
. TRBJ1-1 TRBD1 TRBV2 TGTGCCAGCAGCCGGGACAGTAACACTGAAGCTTTCTTT CASSRDSNTEAFF
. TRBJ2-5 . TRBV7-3 TGTGCCAGCAGCTCCCGACCGAAAGAGACCCAGTACTTC CASSSRPKETQYF
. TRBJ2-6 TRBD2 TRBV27 TGTGCCAGCAGTTTTCTAGCGGGACCCTCTGGGGCCAACGTCCTGACTTTC CASSFLAGPSGANVLTF
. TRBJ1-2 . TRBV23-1 TGCGCCAGCAGTCAATCTCCTATAGGTTTTGACACCTTC CASSQSPIGFDTF
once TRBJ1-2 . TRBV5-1 TGCGCCAGCAGCTTCAGACAGGATAGAAACTATGGCTACACCTTC CASSFRQDRNYGYTF
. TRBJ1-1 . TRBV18 TGTGCCAGCTCACCACGAACGGAGCCGGGTGGGCTTGAAGCTTTCTTT CASSPRTEPGGLEAFF
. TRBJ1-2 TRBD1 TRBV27 TGTGCCAGCAGTTCCTCGGGACAGGGGCGCGGCTACACCTTC CASSSSGQGRGYTF
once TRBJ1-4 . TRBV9 TGTGCCAGCAGCGTTTCGGAAAAACTGTTTTTT CASSVSEKLFF
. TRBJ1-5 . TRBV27 TGTGCCAGCAGTTTAGGAGGAGGATCCAATCAGCCCCAGCATTTT CASSLGGGSNQPQHF
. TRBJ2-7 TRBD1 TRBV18 TGTGCCAGCTCACAGGGACAGGAACGCTCCTACGAGCAGTACTTC CASSQGQERSYEQYF
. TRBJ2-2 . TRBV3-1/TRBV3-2 TGTGCCAGATCCTCGGGGGGGGAGCTGTTTTTT CARSSGGELFF
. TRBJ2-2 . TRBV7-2 TGTGCCAGCAGCTTAAGCCATCCTGCGAACACCGGGGAGCTGTTTTTT CASSLSHPANTGELFF
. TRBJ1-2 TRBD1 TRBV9 TGTGCCAGCAGCGTGTCTGAGGGACAGGGGCAGGGCTACACCTTC CASSVSEGQGQGYTF
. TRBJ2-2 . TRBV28 TGTGCCAACCGGGCGGGGTCGAACACCGGGGAGCTGTTTTTT CANRAGSNTGELFF
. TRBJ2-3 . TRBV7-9 TGTGCCAGCAGGCCTGCTAGCCGGGGTACGCAGTATTTT CASRPASRGTQYF
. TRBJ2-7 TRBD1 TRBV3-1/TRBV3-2 TGTGCCAGCAGTCCACGACAGGGGGGCTACGAGCAGTACTTC CASSPRQGGYEQYF
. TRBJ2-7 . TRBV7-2 TGTGCCAGCAGCTTCAGACAGGCCCCGGCCGAGCAGTACTTC CASSFRQAPAEQYF
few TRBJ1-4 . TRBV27 TGTGCCAGCAGTTTGGGGGAGGGGTTGGCTAATGAAAAACTGTTTTTT CASSLGEGLANEKLFF
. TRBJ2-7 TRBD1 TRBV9 TGTGCCAGCAGCCCATCCGGGACAGGGGGAAGTGAGCAGTACTTC CASSPSGTGGSEQYF
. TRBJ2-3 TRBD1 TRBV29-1 TGCAGCGTCGTCGGGACAGTCACAGATACGCAGTATTTT CSVVGTVTDTQYF
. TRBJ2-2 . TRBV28 TGTGCCAGCATCTCGAGCACCGGGGAGCTGTTTTTT CASISSTGELFF
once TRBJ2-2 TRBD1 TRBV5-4 TGTGCCAGCAGCCGACAGGGAACCGGGGAGCTGTTTTTT CASSRQGTGELFF